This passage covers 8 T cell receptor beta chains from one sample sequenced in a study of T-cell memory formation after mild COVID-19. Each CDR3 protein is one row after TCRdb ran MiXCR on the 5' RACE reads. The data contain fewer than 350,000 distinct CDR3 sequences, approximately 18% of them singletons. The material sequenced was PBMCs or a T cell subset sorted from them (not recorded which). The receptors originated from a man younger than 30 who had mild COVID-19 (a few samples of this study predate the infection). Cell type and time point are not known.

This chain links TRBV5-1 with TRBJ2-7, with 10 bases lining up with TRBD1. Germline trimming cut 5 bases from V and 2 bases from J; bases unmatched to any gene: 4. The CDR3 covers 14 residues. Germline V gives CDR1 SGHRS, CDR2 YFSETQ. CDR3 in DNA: TGCGCCAGCAGACCCGGGACAGGGGCCTACGAGCAGTACTTC. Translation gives CASRPGTGAYEQYF.

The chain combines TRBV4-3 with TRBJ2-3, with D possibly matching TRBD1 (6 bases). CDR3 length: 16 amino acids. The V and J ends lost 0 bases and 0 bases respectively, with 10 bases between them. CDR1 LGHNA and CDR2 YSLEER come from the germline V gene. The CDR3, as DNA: TGCGCCAGCAGCCAAGATAATCAGGGGAGCACAGATACGCAGTATTTT. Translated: CASSQDNQGSTDTQYF.

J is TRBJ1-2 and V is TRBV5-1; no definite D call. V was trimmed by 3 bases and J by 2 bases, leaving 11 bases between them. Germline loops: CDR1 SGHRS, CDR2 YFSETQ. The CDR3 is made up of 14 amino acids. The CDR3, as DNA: TGCGCCAGCAGCTGGATGGCAGCCAACTATGGCTACACCTTC. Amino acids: CASSWMAANYGYTF.

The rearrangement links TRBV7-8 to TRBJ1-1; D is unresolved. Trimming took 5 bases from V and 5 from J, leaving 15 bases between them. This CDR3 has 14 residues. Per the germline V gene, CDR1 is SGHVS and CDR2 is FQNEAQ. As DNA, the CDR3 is TGTGCCAGCAGCCCAAATTGGGCGGGGACTGAAGCTTTCTTT. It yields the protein CASSPNWAGTEAFF.

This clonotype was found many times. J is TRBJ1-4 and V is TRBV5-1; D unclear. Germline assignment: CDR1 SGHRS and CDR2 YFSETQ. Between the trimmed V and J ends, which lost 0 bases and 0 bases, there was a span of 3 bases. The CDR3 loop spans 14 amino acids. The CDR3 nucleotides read TGCGCCAGCAGCTTGGCAGCAACTAATGAAAAACTGTTTTTT. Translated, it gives CASSLAATNEKLFF.

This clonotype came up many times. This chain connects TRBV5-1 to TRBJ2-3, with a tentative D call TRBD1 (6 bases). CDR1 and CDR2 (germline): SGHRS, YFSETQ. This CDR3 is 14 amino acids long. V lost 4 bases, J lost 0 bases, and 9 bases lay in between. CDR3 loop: CASSATGSTDTQYF. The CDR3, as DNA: TGCGCCAGCAGCGCGACAGGTAGCACAGATACGCAGTATTTT.

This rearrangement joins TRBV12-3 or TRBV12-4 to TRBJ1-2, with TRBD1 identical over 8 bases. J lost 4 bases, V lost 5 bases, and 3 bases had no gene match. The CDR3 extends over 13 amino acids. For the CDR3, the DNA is TGTGCCAGCAGTATTACAGGGGGCTATGGCTACACCTTC. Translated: CASSITGGYGYTF.

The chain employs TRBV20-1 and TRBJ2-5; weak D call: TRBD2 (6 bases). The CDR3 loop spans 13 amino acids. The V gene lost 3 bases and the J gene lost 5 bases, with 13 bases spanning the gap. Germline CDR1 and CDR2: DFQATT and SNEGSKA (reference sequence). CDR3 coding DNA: TGCAGTGCTAGGGAGGGACGTCGGGAGACCCAGTACTTC. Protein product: CSAREGRRETQYF.